This is a list of T cell receptor beta chains from one sample in a study of T cell clones after liver transplantation. Assay used: immunoSEQ multiplex PCR; TCRdb lists only in-frame clones, some missing. The sample consists of 55,000 to 75,000 clones, nearly 95% of them appearing once. Here the sequenced sample was CD4+ T cells from blood, taken less than 27 months after liver transplant. These receptors all come from a human patient who received a liver transplant. The graft donor may be the source of some T cells. CDR3s include the opening cysteine and the closing phenylalanine or tryptophan. The order of the fields is V gene, J gene, clone size, D gene, CDR3 protein, CDR3 DNA. The D gene is left open where the match is weak. The size field is filled for only some rows; it gives once, few, many or a size class.

TRBV5-1,TRBJ2-5,NA,NA,CASSLAGPRQETQYF,TGCGCCAGCAGCTTGGCAGGCCCCAGGCAAGAGACCCAGTACTTC
TRBV19,TRBJ2-2,NA,TRBD2,CASYGLAGARGGELFF,TGTGCCTCCTACGGACTAGCGGGAGCCCGGGGCGGGGAGCTGTTTTTT
TRBV5-4,TRBJ2-2,NA,NA,CASSSVVGGELFF,TGTGCCAGCAGCTCCGTTGTAGGCGGGGAGCTGTTTTTT
TRBV11-2,TRBJ2-1,NA,NA,CASSLELVRNEQFF,TGTGCCAGCAGCTTAGAGCTAGTCCGCAATGAGCAGTTCTTC
TRBV10-3,TRBJ1-5,NA,NA,CAVTVGLNQPQHF,TGTGCCGTGACAGTCGGTCTCAATCAGCCCCAGCATTTT
TRBV9,TRBJ1-1,once,NA,CASSVDPRGGNTEAFF,TGTGCCAGCAGCGTAGACCCGAGGGGCGGGAACACTGAAGCTTTCTTT
TRBV27,TRBJ1-2,NA,NA,CASSLSWGAYGYTF,TGTGCCAGCAGTTTATCGTGGGGGGCGTATGGCTACACCTTC
TRBV5-6,TRBJ2-3,NA,NA,CASSLGRERNTQYF,TGTGCCAGCAGCTTGGGTAGAGAGCGGAATACGCAGTATTTT
TRBV4-1,TRBJ1-1,NA,NA,CASSQDQDLNTEAFF,TGCGCCAGCAGCCAAGATCAGGACTTGAACACTGAAGCTTTCTTT
TRBV27,TRBJ2-2,NA,NA,CASTLRGSGELFF,TGTGCCAGCACCCTCCGGGGATCCGGGGAGCTGTTTTTT
TRBV19,TRBJ2-7,NA,NA,CASSPGYNGGEQYF,TGTGCCAGTAGTCCTGGGTACAATGGGGGCGAGCAGTACTTC
TRBV5-1,TRBJ2-5,NA,TRBD1,CASSAGTGVTQETQYF,TGCGCCAGCAGCGCTGGGACAGGGGTGACCCAAGAGACCCAGTACTTC
TRBV19,TRBJ1-1,NA,NA,CASSAQQGSEAFF,TGTGCCAGTAGTGCCCAACAGGGATCTGAAGCTTTCTTT
TRBV11-3,TRBJ2-1,NA,TRBD2,CASSFHSGRAAEQFF,TGTGCCAGCAGCTTTCACAGCGGGAGGGCCGCTGAGCAGTTCTTC
TRBV6-5,TRBJ2-1,NA,TRBD2,CASGTGTSGSYRQFF,TGTGCCAGCGGTACCGGGACTAGCGGGAGTTATCGTCAGTTCTTC
TRBV7-8,TRBJ2-2,NA,TRBD1,CASSFQTGDTGELFF,TGTGCCAGCAGCTTCCAGACAGGGGACACCGGGGAGCTGTTTTTT
TRBV6-5,TRBJ1-4,NA,NA,CASSYDSATNEKLFF,TGTGCCAGCAGTTACGACAGTGCAACTAATGAAAAACTGTTTTTT
TRBV6-6,TRBJ2-1,NA,TRBD2,CASSQLSGRAGNEQFF,TGTGCCAGCAGCCAACTGTCCGGGAGGGCCGGAAATGAGCAGTTCTTC
TRBV9,TRBJ1-2,NA,NA,CASSVEGRSHGYTF,TGTGCCAGCAGCGTAGAAGGCAGGAGCCATGGCTACACCTTC
TRBV6-1,TRBJ2-1,NA,TRBD2,CASSEWTSGYYNEQFF,TGTGCCAGCAGTGAATGGACTAGCGGGTATTACAATGAGCAGTTCTTC
TRBV7-8,TRBJ2-5,few,NA,CASIPGVNQETQYF,TGTGCCAGCATCCCCGGCGTAAACCAAGAGACCCAGTACTTC
TRBV28,TRBJ2-2,NA,NA,CASSLIAGQVGELFF,TGTGCCAGCAGTTTAATCGCAGGGCAGGTCGGGGAGCTGTTTTTT
TRBV7-8,TRBJ2-3,NA,NA,CASSLGRADTQYF,TGTGCCAGCAGCTTGGGGAGAGCAGATACGCAGTATTTT
TRBV28,TRBJ1-2,NA,NA,CASSFRQSYGYTF,TGTGCCAGCAGTTTCAGACAGAGCTATGGCTACACCTTC
TRBV19,TRBJ2-7,NA,TRBD1,CASSETGPLRDEQYF,TGTGCCAGTAGTGAGACAGGGCCCCTCCGGGACGAGCAGTACTTC
TRBV27,TRBJ1-1,NA,NA,CASRKQMNTEAFF,TGTGCCAGCAGAAAACAGATGAACACTGAAGCTTTCTTT
TRBV15,TRBJ1-1,NA,NA,CATSPRGARDTEAFF,TGTGCCACCAGCCCTCGGGGGGCCAGAGACACTGAAGCTTTCTTT
TRBV6-5,TRBJ2-1,NA,NA,CASRVLGEQFF,TGTGCCAGCAGAGTTCTAGGAGAGCAGTTCTTC
TRBV5-8,TRBJ2-3,NA,TRBD1,CASSPQGDPVTDTQYF,TGTGCCAGCAGCCCCCAGGGGGACCCTGTCACAGATACGCAGTATTTT
TRBV6-1,TRBJ2-6,NA,NA,CASSEVRLTLTDWGANVLTF,TGTGCCAGCAGTGAAGTCCGGTTGACACTTACAGATTGGGGGGCCAACGTCCTGACTTTC
TRBV5-6,TRBJ2-3,NA,TRBD2,CASRGGTDTQYF,TGTGCCAGCCGGGGGGGCACAGATACGCAGTATTTT
TRBV19,TRBJ2-5,NA,TRBD1,CASSGRDSWYQETQYF,TGTGCCAGTAGTGGACGGGACAGTTGGTACCAAGAGACCCAGTACTTC
TRBV25-1,TRBJ2-7,NA,NA,CASSKMNTGEQYF,TGTGCCAGCAGTAAAATGAATACGGGGGAGCAGTACTTC
TRBV25-1,TRBJ2-5,NA,TRBD1,CASSGGWDRLDQETQYF,TGTGCCAGCAGTGGAGGTTGGGACAGGTTGGACCAAGAGACCCAGTACTTC
TRBV19,TRBJ2-6,NA,TRBD1,CASSTDRDWRAGANVLTF,TGTGCCAGTAGTACCGACAGGGATTGGAGAGCTGGGGCCAACGTCCTGACTTTC
TRBV10-2,TRBJ1-4,NA,NA,CASSELQGPATNEKLFF,TGCGCCAGCAGTGAGCTCCAGGGGCCAGCAACTAATGAAAAACTGTTTTTT
TRBV30,TRBJ1-4,NA,TRBD1,CAWTPGTGDEKLFF,TGTGCCTGGACTCCGGGGACAGGTGATGAAAAACTGTTTTTT
TRBV9,TRBJ2-3,NA,TRBD2,CASSVVAGGEDTQYF,TGTGCCAGCAGCGTAGTGGCGGGAGGGGAAGATACGCAGTATTTT
TRBV25-1,TRBJ2-2,once,TRBD1,CATGTGSNTGELFF,TGTGCCACCGGGACAGGATCGAACACCGGGGAGCTGTTTTTT
TRBV11-3,TRBJ2-1,NA,TRBD2,CASSLTSSGRGYEQFF,TGTGCCAGCAGCTTAACGTCAAGCGGGAGGGGATATGAGCAGTTCTTC
TRBV7-2,TRBJ1-3,NA,NA,CASSPGSSGNTIYF,TGTGCCAGCAGCCCGGGGAGCTCTGGAAACACCATATATTTT
TRBV11-2,TRBJ2-3,NA,TRBD2,CASSLESGRATDTQYF,TGTGCCAGCAGCTTAGAAAGCGGGAGGGCCACAGATACGCAGTATTTT
TRBV28,TRBJ2-2,NA,NA,CASSPMAGELFF,TGTGCCAGCAGCCCCATGGCCGGGGAGCTGTTTTTT
TRBV7-6,TRBJ2-6,NA,NA,CASSYAGANVLTF,TGTGCCAGCAGCTACGCTGGGGCCAACGTCCTGACTTTC
TRBV28,TRBJ1-1,NA,NA,CASTATGTEAFF,TGTGCCAGCACCGCAACAGGGACTGAAGCTTTCTTT
TRBV9,TRBJ1-1,few,TRBD1,CASSGTGVTEAFF,TGTGCCAGCAGCGGTACAGGGGTCACTGAAGCTTTCTTT
TRBV7-9,TRBJ2-7,once,TRBD2,CASSLTSGSYEQYF,TGTGCCAGCAGCTTGACTAGCGGGAGTTACGAGCAGTACTTC
TRBV5-1,TRBJ2-1,few,NA,CASRMLGSDNEQFF,TGCGCCAGCCGTATGCTCGGGAGCGACAATGAGCAGTTCTTC
TRBV29-1,TRBJ1-4,NA,TRBD1,CSVESQGERKLFF,TGCAGCGTTGAATCCCAGGGGGAACGAAAACTGTTTTTT
TRBV28,TRBJ1-4,NA,NA,CASSPGGHEDEKLFF,TGTGCCAGCAGCCCTGGTGGGCATGAGGACGAAAAACTGTTTTTT
TRBV6-4,TRBJ2-3,NA,NA,CASSRDLTDTQYF,TGTGCCAGCAGCCGGGACCTCACAGATACGCAGTATTTT
TRBV27,TRBJ2-1,NA,NA,CASSLFNEQFF,TGTGCCAGCAGTTTGTTCAATGAGCAGTTCTTC
TRBV7-2,TRBJ1-5,NA,TRBD1,CASSLVTGAGQPQHF,TGTGCCAGCAGCTTGGTGACAGGGGCAGGGCAGCCCCAGCATTTT
TRBV27,TRBJ2-7,NA,TRBD1,CASSLNRQGPYEQYF,TGTGCCAGCAGTTTAAACAGACAGGGCCCCTACGAGCAGTACTTC
TRBV28,TRBJ2-3,NA,TRBD2,CASSPTSGRTSTDTQYF,TGTGCCAGCAGTCCAACTAGCGGGAGGACTAGCACAGATACGCAGTATTTT
TRBV6-6,TRBJ1-3,NA,NA,CAIRGGDTIYF,TGTGCGATCCGGGGGGGAGACACCATATATTTT